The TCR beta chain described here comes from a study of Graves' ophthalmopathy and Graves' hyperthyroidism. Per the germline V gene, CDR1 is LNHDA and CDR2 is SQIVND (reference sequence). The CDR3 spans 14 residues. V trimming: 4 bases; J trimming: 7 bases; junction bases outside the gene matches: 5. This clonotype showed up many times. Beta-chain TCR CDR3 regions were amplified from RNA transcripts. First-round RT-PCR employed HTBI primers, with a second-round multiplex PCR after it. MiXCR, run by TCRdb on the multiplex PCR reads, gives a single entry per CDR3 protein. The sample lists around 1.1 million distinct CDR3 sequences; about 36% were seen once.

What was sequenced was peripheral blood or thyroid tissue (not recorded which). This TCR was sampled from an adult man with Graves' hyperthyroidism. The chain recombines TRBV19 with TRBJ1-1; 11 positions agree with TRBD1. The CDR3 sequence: CASSRDRGIGEAFF. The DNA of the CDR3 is TGTGCCAGTAGTAGGGACAGGGGGATAGGTGAAGCTTTCTTT.